The 31 T cell receptor beta chains given below trace back to one sample, sequenced in a study of T cell clonality in common variable immunodeficiency. Notes on the study in general: Common variable immunodeficiency TCR beta sequences reportedly had fewer deletions and N-nucleotide insertions.

Generated by immunoSEQ multiplex PCR, the TCRdb table keeps only in-frame clones and is missing some. This repertoire holds fewer than 35,000 clones, and none appear only once. No antigen has been assigned to these receptors. The sequenced material came from peripheral blood mononuclear cells. The receptors were gathered from a human donor with common variable immunodeficiency.

This clone has at least ten counts. The CDR3 sequence: CASSPQDRVDSPLHF. Partial CDR3 DNA: TGTGCCAGCAGCCCCCAGGACAGGGTTGATTCACCC. The chain links TRBV7-2 to TRBJ1-6; TRBD1 aligns across 8 bases. With the read ending 3 residues before the CDR3 end, the germline J gene is used to fill in that end. V gave up 5 bases and J gave up 8 bases; unmatched junction bases: 8. CDR3 length: 15 amino acids. CDR1 and CDR2 (germline): SGHTA, FQGNSA. The entire variable domain, with the rest obtained from reference TRBV7-2 and TRBJ1-6, is as follows: GAGVSQSPSNKVTEKGKDVELRCDPISGHTALYWYRQSLGQGLEFLIYFQGNSAPDKSGLPSDRFSAERTGGSVSTLTIQRTQQEDSAVYLCASSPQDRVDSPLHFGNGTRLTVT.

As regards this clone: From the germline J gene comes the end of the CDR3, since the read stops 3 residues before it. The V call is TRBV7-7, the J call TRBJ2-1, with 13 bases that match TRBD2. The junction had 6 bases not matched to a gene; V was cut back by 5 bases and J by 5 bases. The germline gives CDR1 SSHAT, CDR2 FNYEAQ (reference sequence). This CDR3 spans 16 amino acids. The CDR3 spells CASSQGLAGTDNEQFF. Partial CDR3 DNA: TGTGCCAGCAGCCAGGGACTAGCGGGGACTGACAATGAG.

For this clone: The sequenced fragment ends 3 residues before the CDR3 boundary, so the rest is inferred from the germline J gene. The gene calls are TRBV6-1 and TRBJ2-2; 11 bases match TRBD1. Unmatched junction bases numbered 3, after V lost 3 bases and J lost 6 bases. The CDR3 sequence is 15 residues long. Per germline, CDR1 MNHNS and CDR2 SASEGT. CDR3 DNA, as far as it was read: TGTGCCAGCAGTGATCCGGGACAGGGGGCCGGGGAG. Translated: CASSDPGQGAGE. The whole CDR3 is CASSDPGQGAGELFF.

This clone was found a few times. The read stops 3 residues short of the end of the CDR3; the missing end is completed from the germline J gene. The V gene is TRBV19, the J gene TRBJ2-7; TRBD2 agrees at 14 bases. The CDR3 consists of 16 residues. Germline CDR1 is LNHDA and CDR2 is SQIVND (reference sequence). V gave up 4 bases and J gave up 3 bases; unmatched junction bases: 5. CDR3 DNA (partial): TGTGCCAGTAGTACCGGGACTAGCGGGGGCCTCTACGAG. Translated: CASSTGTSGGLYE. The complete CDR3 protein is CASSTGTSGGLYEQYF.

This clone was counted ten times or more. Read coverage stops 3 residues before the CDR3 terminus; the germline J gene supplies the remainder. V gene TRBV11-3 combines with J gene TRBJ2-5; 7 nucleotides align to TRBD1. Germline CDR1 and CDR2: SGHNT and YENEEA. The CDR3 loop spans 14 amino acids. The V segment lost 3 bases and the J segment 2 bases; nucleotides outside the gene matches: 3. The CDR3 reads CASSFGQEQETQYF. CDR3 DNA (partial): TGTGCCAGCAGCTTCGGACAGGAACAAGAGACC.

This clone was detected only a few times. The read finishes 3 residues shy of the CDR3 end, and the germline J gene is used to complete it. The V gene is TRBV6-1, the J gene TRBJ2-2; 8 nucleotides line up with TRBD1. The junction had 6 bases not matched to a gene; V was cut back by 4 bases and J by 8 bases. This CDR3 has 14 residues. Per the germline V gene, CDR1 is MNHNS and CDR2 is SASEGT. Here the CDR3 reads CASSVGQGGGELFF. Partial CDR3 DNA: TGTGCCAGCAGTGTTGGACAGGGCGGAGGGGAG.

Worth noting for this clone: The read comes to an end 3 residues before the CDR3 does, leaving the germline J gene to fill in the end. This chain connects TRBV30 to TRBJ2-1, with 15 bases matching TRBD2. Germline V gene sequence: CDR1 GTSNPN, CDR2 SVGIG (reference sequence). The length of the CDR3 is 19 residues. After removal of 2 bases from V and 0 bases from J, the junction contained 8 bases not matched to a gene. The CDR3 protein is CAWSSGLAGGRSSYNEQFF. The covered CDR3 bases are TGTGCCTGGAGTTCGGGACTAGCGGGGGGCCGAAGCTCCTACAATGAG.

Points on this clone: The read is 3 residues too short to cover the CDR3 end, so that end is filled in from the germline J gene. The chain recombines TRBV2 with TRBJ2-3; D is undetermined. Germline V gives CDR1 SNHLY, CDR2 FYNNEI. The CDR3 totals 13 residues. Trimming shortened V by 0 bases and J by 4 bases, and 5 bases separated the two germline ends. This CDR3 reads CASSEARADTQYF. The CDR3 bases that were read are TGTGCCAGCAGTGAAGCGCGCGCAGATACG.

Concerning this clone: The sequenced fragment ends 3 residues before the CDR3 boundary, so the rest is inferred from the germline J gene. The chain links TRBV18 to TRBJ1-1; 8 bases line up with TRBD1. The CDR3 runs 14 residues. Germline loops: CDR1 KGHSH, CDR2 LQKENI. Trimming at V came to 3 bases and at J to 4 bases, leaving 4 bases not matched to a gene. The CDR3 is CASSPQTGATEAFF. CDR3 bases read: TGTGCCAGCTCACCGCAGACAGGGGCCACTGAA. Together with reference TRBV18 and TRBJ1-1, the CDR3 gives the full variable domain: NAGVMQNPRHLVRRRGQEARLRCSPMKGHSHVYWYRQLPEEGLKFMVYLQKENIIDESGMPKERFSAEFPKEGPSILRIQQVVRGDSAAYFCASSPQTGATEAFFGQGTRLTVV.

Points on this clone: The read gets to within 3 residues of the CDR3 end, and the germline J gene fills in the rest. The gene calls are TRBV19 and TRBJ2-1, with TRBD1 as a possible D gene (5 bases). Between the trimmed V and J ends, which lost 8 bases and 6 bases, there was a span of 20 bases. Germline V gene data show CDR1 as LNHDA and CDR2 as SQIVND (reference sequence). CDR3 length equals 15 residues. The CDR3 protein is CASDSMKGSGNEQFF. CDR3 DNA, as far as it was read: TGTGCCAGTGACTCAATGAAGGGGTCCGGCAATGAG.

This clone was observed many times. The read ends 3 residues early relative to the CDR3; the germline J gene fills the gap. The chain recombines TRBV5-1 with TRBJ2-7, with 7 bases that match TRBD1. Germline values: CDR1 SGHRS, CDR2 YFSETQ. This CDR3 region has 16 residues. Trimming took 3 bases from V and 0 from J; bases not matched to a gene: 9. The CDR3 DNA, read in part, is TGCGCCAGCAGCTGGCCTGACAGGGAGTTCTCCTACGAG. Translating it yields CASSWPDREFSYE. The CDR3 reads in full as CASSWPDREFSYEQYF.

This clone was observed a handful of times. The sequenced fragment ends 3 residues before the CDR3 boundary, so the rest is inferred from the germline J gene. The J gene is TRBJ2-5, the V gene TRBV19; the match to TRBD1 covers 11 bases. V lost 5 bases to trimming and J lost 5 bases; unmatched junction nucleotides: 7. The germline V gene has CDR1 LNHDA and CDR2 SQIVND (reference sequence). CDR3 length: 15 amino acids. CDR3 DNA (partial): TGTGCCAGTAGTCCACGGACAGGGGGCGTGGAGACC. Translated, it gives CASSPRTGGVET. From start to end, the CDR3 is CASSPRTGGVETQYF.

This clone showed up many times. The read ends 3 residues early relative to the CDR3; the germline J gene fills the gap. The chain is built from TRBV5-5 and TRBJ2-7; D possibly corresponds to TRBD1 (6 bases). V was trimmed by 0 bases and J by 0 bases, leaving 10 bases between them. The germline V gene has CDR1 SGHKS and CDR2 YYEKEE (reference sequence). The CDR3 is 15 residues long. CDR3 protein: CASSLAPGVSYEQYF. CDR3 DNA, as far as it was read: TGTGCCAGCAGCTTGGCGCCAGGGGTCTCCTACGAG. Full variable domain (outside the CDR3, taken from reference TRBV5-5 and TRBJ2-7): DAGVTQSPTHLIKTRGQQVTLRCSPISGHKSVSWYQQVLGQGPQFIFQYYEKEERGRGNFPDRFSARQFPNYSSELNVNALLLGDSALYLCASSLAPGVSYEQYFGPGTRLTVT.

As to this clone: With the read ending 3 residues before the CDR3 end, the germline J gene is used to fill in that end. The chain links TRBV7-9 to TRBJ2-1; TRBD2 might be the D (6 bases). CDR1 is SEHNR, CDR2 FQNEAQ, per germline (reference sequence). V shed 4 bases and J shed 9 bases, with 13 bases lying between them. The CDR3 has 13 amino acids. The DNA read from the CDR3 is TGTGCCAGCAGCTCACCCCAGGGAGGTGAG. Encoded protein: CASSSPQGGE. The CDR3 reads in full as CASSSPQGGEQFF.

At least ten counts were recorded for this clone. The read comes to an end 3 residues before the CDR3 does, leaving the germline J gene to fill in the end. The rearrangement joins TRBV20-1 to TRBJ1-2; TRBD1 matches at 9 bases. In germline, CDR1 is DFQATT, CDR2 SNEGSKA (reference sequence). This CDR3 is built from 16 residues. CDR3 sequence reads: CSASSSEDRGGQGYTF. Incomplete CDR3 DNA: TGCAGTGCTAGCTCCAGTGAGGACAGGGGAGGACAGGGC.

This clone was detected many times. The sequenced fragment ends 3 residues before the CDR3 boundary, so the rest is inferred from the germline J gene. The genes are TRBV18 and TRBJ2-5; TRBD1 matches at 9 bases. The CDR3 consists of 16 residues. In germline, CDR1 is KGHSH, CDR2 LQKENI. Trimming removed 6 bases from V and 5 bases from J; junction bases left unmatched: 13. The covered CDR3 bases are TGTGCCAGCTCCTACGGACAGGGGAGATTCTTGGAGACC. It encodes CASSYGQGRFLET. The full-length CDR3 reads as CASSYGQGRFLETQYF. Full variable domain (remainder filled in from reference TRBV18 and TRBJ2-5): NAGVMQNPRHLVRRRGQEARLRCSPMKGHSHVYWYRQLPEEGLKFMVYLQKENIIDESGMPKERFSAEFPKEGPSILRIQQVVRGDSAAYFCASSYGQGRFLETQYFGPGTRLLVL.

As for this clone: The read is 3 residues too short to cover the CDR3 end, so that end is filled in from the germline J gene. The genes are TRBV10-2 and TRBJ2-1; perhaps TRBD2 as D (6 bases). The CDR3 is 15 residues long. Germline-derived CDR1 and CDR2 are WSHSY and SAAADI. Deletions cut 5 bases from V and 2 bases from J, with 13 bases between. The CDR3 sequence: CASSQWDSAYNEQFF. Partial CDR3 DNA: TGCGCCAGCAGTCAATGGGACTCCGCCTACAATGAG.

This clone was detected ten times or more. The read comes to an end 3 residues before the CDR3 does, leaving the germline J gene to fill in the end. The rearrangement joins TRBV29-1 to TRBJ1-5; perhaps TRBD1 as D (6 bases). The CDR3 has 12 residues. V dropped 4 bases and J dropped 4 bases, with 8 bases sitting between them. Per the germline V gene, CDR1 is SQVTM and CDR2 is ANQGSEA. CDR3 loop: CSVGGGNQPQHF. CDR3 bases read: TGCAGCGTTGGAGGGGGTAATCAGCCC.

This clone was seen many times. The CDR3 extends 3 residues past the end of the read, so its final part is completed from the germline J gene. The genes are TRBV19 and TRBJ2-5; a weak D match, TRBD1 (5 bases). This CDR3 spans 16 amino acids. Germline CDR1 LNHDA, CDR2 SQIVND (reference sequence). Trimming stripped 3 bases from V and 5 bases from J, with 19 bases between. The CDR3 here is CASSIGSQVNRETQYF. The CDR3 bases that were read are TGTGCCAGTAGTATTGGGTCACAGGTAAATCGGGAGACC.

Turning to this clone: Coverage ceases 3 residues before the CDR3 finishes, and the germline J gene fills in the end. This chain links TRBV6-2 or TRBV6-3 with TRBJ1-1; TRBD1 might be the D (5 bases). The V end lost 0 bases, the J end lost 4 bases, and 12 bases lay between the germline ends. The CDR3 extends over 15 amino acids. Germline V gene sequence: CDR1 MNHEY, CDR2 SVGEGT. The sequenced CDR3 bases are TGTGCCAGCAGTTACTCGAACGGGGGGAGCACTGAA. Translating gives CASSYSNGGSTE. In full, the CDR3 is CASSYSNGGSTEAFF.

A remark on this clone: The read ends 3 residues before the CDR3 terminus; that terminus is restored from the germline J gene. The chain has TRBV6-1 and TRBJ2-5, with D maybe TRBD1 (6 bases). Germline assignment: CDR1 MNHNS and CDR2 SASEGT. The CDR3 spans 15 residues. V lost 4 bases and J 5 bases, leaving 17 bases between the germline ends. The covered CDR3 bases are TGTGCCAGCAGTGGAAGGACAGATCTCTGGGAGACC. Translated: CASSGRTDLWET. The whole CDR3 sequence is CASSGRTDLWETQYF.

In this sample, this clone turned up many times. The CDR3 is cut off 3 residues early in the read; its end comes from the germline J gene. V gene TRBV9 combines with J gene TRBJ1-1; TRBD1 agrees at 12 bases. The CDR3 spans 16 residues. The germline V gene has CDR1 SGDLS and CDR2 YYNGEE. V lost 1 base, J lost 3 bases, and 4 bases stayed unmatched. The chain's CDR3 is CASSVLGTGGYTEAFF. CDR3 DNA, as far as it was read: TGTGCCAGCAGCGTACTGGGGACAGGGGGCTACACTGAA.

Ten or more counts support this clone. The CDR3 end lies 3 residues beyond the end of the read and is filled in from the germline J gene. The chain employs TRBV12-3 or TRBV12-4 and TRBJ1-1; TRBD1 matches 7 bases. V shed 6 bases, J shed 0 bases, and the junction held 7 bases outside the gene matches. The CDR3 loop spans 15 amino acids. The sequenced CDR3 bases are TGTGCCAGCAGCCGAAAAGGGGGCATGAACACTGAA. Protein sequence: CASSRKGGMNTE. The complete CDR3 reads CASSRKGGMNTEAFF.

Concerning this clone itself: The CDR3 goes on 3 residues after the read ends, and that part is filled in from the germline J gene. This chain connects TRBV2 to TRBJ1-4; 8 bases match TRBD1. Germline CDR1 and CDR2: SNHLY and FYNNEI. J lost 8 bases, V lost 2 bases, and 4 bases had no gene match. This CDR3 has 14 amino acids. The CDR3 here is CASSERQGIEKLFF. CDR3 DNA, as far as it was read: TGTGCCAGCAGTGAAAGACAGGGGATAGAAAAA.

About this clone: Read data end 3 residues before the CDR3 end; the end is taken from the germline J gene. The chain couples TRBV2 to TRBJ2-2; 7 nucleotides match TRBD1. The V and J ends lost 5 bases and 2 bases, in that order; junction bases with no gene match: 5. The CDR3 has 15 residues. Germline V CDR1 and CDR2: SNHLY, FYNNEI. Incomplete CDR3 DNA: TGTGCCAGCAGTATTATAGGGGGCAACACCGGGGAG. This gives the protein CASSIIGGNTGE. The CDR3 reads in full as CASSIIGGNTGELFF. The full variable domain, in which reference TRBV2 and TRBJ2-2 provide the parts outside the CDR3, is EPEVTQTPSHQVTQMGQEVILRCVPISNHLYFYWYRQILGQKVEFLVSFYNNEISEKSEIFDDQFSVERPDGSNFTLKIRSTKLEDSAMYFCASSIIGGNTGELFFGEGSRLTVL.

This clone turned up a few times. The observed sequence ends 3 residues before the CDR3 terminus, with the missing tail filled in from the germline J gene. The chain couples TRBV19 to TRBJ1-2, with TRBD1 matching over 7 bases. Losses at the gene ends were 4 bases for V and 4 bases for J; bases not matched to a gene: 6. There are 14 residues in the CDR3. The germline gives CDR1 LNHDA, CDR2 SQIVND (reference sequence). This CDR3 reads CASSTRQGGYGYTF. Partial CDR3 DNA: TGTGCCAGTAGTACCCGACAGGGAGGCTATGGC. The full variable domain, rest sourced from reference TRBV19 and TRBJ1-2, is DGGITQSPKYLFRKEGQNVTLSCEQNLNHDAMYWYRQDPGQGLRLIYYSQIVNDFQKGDIAEGYSVSREKKESFPLTVTSAQKNPTAFYLCASSTRQGGYGYTFGSGTRLTVV.

Ten or more counts support this clone. Read data end 3 residues before the CDR3 end; the end is taken from the germline J gene. The chain recombines TRBV27 with TRBJ2-1, with D tentatively TRBD2 (6 bases). Germline-derived CDR1 and CDR2 are MNHEY and SMNVEV (reference sequence). The CDR3 loop spans 20 amino acids. V gave up 1 base and J gave up 0 bases, with 22 bases separating them. The CDR3 bases that were read are TGTGCCAGCAGTTTATTCAGTTCAATGGAGGGTATGAGCTCCTACAATGAG. Translating gives CASSLFSSMEGMSSYNE. The entire CDR3 protein is CASSLFSSMEGMSSYNEQFF.

This clone has ten or more counts. The sequence runs out 3 residues before the end of the CDR3; the remainder is reconstructed from the germline J gene. This chain links TRBV19 with TRBJ1-2; the match to TRBD1 covers 8 bases. The CDR3 runs to 15 residues. Looked up from germline, CDR1 is LNHDA and CDR2 is SQIVND (reference sequence). CDR3 residues: CASRIGQGPLKGYTF. The DNA read from the CDR3 is TGTGCCAGTAGAATTGGACAGGGCCCACTTAAGGGC.

This clone came up many times. The sequence runs out 3 residues before the end of the CDR3; the remainder is reconstructed from the germline J gene. The V and J genes are TRBV23-1 and TRBJ1-5; possibly TRBD1 for D (5 bases). TRBV23-1 is given ORF status, its function remaining uncertain. The CDR3 runs 15 residues. V lost 11 bases, J lost 3 bases, and 20 bases lay in between. The covered CDR3 bases are TGCGCCTCCTCCTGCGGGGGACGCTCCAATCAGCCC. Translation gives CASSCGGRSNQP. The CDR3 as a whole reads CASSCGGRSNQPQHF.

As to this clone: Read sequence stops 3 residues before the CDR3 end, and the germline J gene provides the missing end. J is TRBJ1-5 and V is TRBV18; 9 bases align to TRBD1. Trimming took 6 bases from V and 1 from J; bases not matched to a gene: 4. This CDR3 comprises 15 residues. Per the germline V gene, CDR1 is KGHSH and CDR2 is LQKENI. The CDR3 protein is CASSGTGLSNQPQHF. CDR3 DNA (partial): TGTGCCAGCTCCGGGACAGGGTTGAGCAATCAGCCC.

Of note for this clone: The missing CDR3 end, 3 residues past where the read stops, is filled in from the germline J gene. The rearrangement links TRBV30 to TRBJ2-1; 8 bases fit TRBD1. The CDR3 extends over 17 amino acids. The J segment lost 6 bases and the V segment lost 4 bases, leaving 17 bases of the junction unmatched. Germline values: CDR1 GTSNPN, CDR2 SVGIG (reference sequence). The CDR3 sequence is CAWIRGPGQESGNEQFF. CDR3 bases read: TGTGCCTGGATTCGGGGCCCGGGACAGGAGAGCGGCAATGAG.